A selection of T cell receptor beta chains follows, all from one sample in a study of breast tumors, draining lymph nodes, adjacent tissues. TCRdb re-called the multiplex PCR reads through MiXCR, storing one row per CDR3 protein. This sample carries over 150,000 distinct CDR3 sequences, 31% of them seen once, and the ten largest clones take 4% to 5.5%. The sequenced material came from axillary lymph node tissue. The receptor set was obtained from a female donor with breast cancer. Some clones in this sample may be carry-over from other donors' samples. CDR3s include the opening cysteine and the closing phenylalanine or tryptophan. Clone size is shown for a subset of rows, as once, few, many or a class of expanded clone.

CDR3 protein: CASSQERQLNTEAFF
clone size: few
V gene: TRBV4-3
J gene: TRBJ1-1

CDR3 protein: CASSLPGTSGYTGELFF
clone size: many
V gene: TRBV2
J gene: TRBJ2-2

CDR3 protein: CASSWGTFSGAQETQYF
clone size: .
V gene: TRBV6-2/TRBV6-3
J gene: TRBJ2-5

CDR3 protein: CSARLAGHNEQFF
clone size: many
V gene: TRBV29-1
J gene: TRBJ2-1

CDR3 protein: CASSFSSSTDTQYF
clone size: .
V gene: TRBV7-9
J gene: TRBJ2-3

CDR3 protein: CASSCGTGGRETQYF
clone size: .
V gene: TRBV5-5
J gene: TRBJ2-5

CDR3 protein: CSAPGRDFSYEQYF
clone size: many
V gene: TRBV20-1
J gene: TRBJ2-7

CDR3 protein: CASSESSSAEQYF
clone size: many
V gene: TRBV9
J gene: TRBJ2-7

CDR3 protein: CASSLRTSGGLETQYF
clone size: many
V gene: TRBV6-6
J gene: TRBJ2-5

CDR3 protein: CSARGSGAHNEQFF
clone size: many
V gene: TRBV20-1
J gene: TRBJ2-1

CDR3 protein: CSARKTGPYEQYF
clone size: .
V gene: TRBV20-1
J gene: TRBJ2-7

CDR3 protein: CASSSLRENEKLFF
clone size: many
V gene: TRBV18
J gene: TRBJ1-4

CDR3 protein: CSAGQPWTDLSYNEQFF
clone size: .
V gene: TRBV20-1
J gene: TRBJ2-1

CDR3 protein: CASSGADRGGEKLFF
clone size: many
V gene: TRBV6-1
J gene: TRBJ1-4

CDR3 protein: CSISSGQGNANEKLFF
clone size: .
V gene: TRBV29-1
J gene: TRBJ1-4

CDR3 protein: CSASPGTEDEKLFF
clone size: many
V gene: TRBV20-1
J gene: TRBJ1-4

CDR3 protein: CASSRTSGDGYTF
clone size: .
V gene: TRBV2
J gene: TRBJ1-2

CDR3 protein: CASSPTSLYNEQFF
clone size: many
V gene: TRBV6-5
J gene: TRBJ2-1

CDR3 protein: CATSDLGNTGELFF
clone size: many
V gene: TRBV24-1
J gene: TRBJ2-2

CDR3 protein: CATRTGTSTDTQYF
clone size: .
V gene: TRBV19
J gene: TRBJ2-3

CDR3 protein: CASSAGGPSREQYF
clone size: few
V gene: TRBV6-2/TRBV6-3
J gene: TRBJ2-7

CDR3 protein: CAAALPGETQYF
clone size: many
V gene: TRBV6-2/TRBV6-3
J gene: TRBJ2-5

CDR3 protein: CASGRTGGFTGELFF
clone size: many
V gene: TRBV5-8
J gene: TRBJ2-2

CDR3 protein: CASSEPHRGAAGGYF
clone size: .
V gene: TRBV2
J gene: TRBJ2-7

CDR3 protein: CASPRTSGGGDEQFF
clone size: .
V gene: TRBV7-7
J gene: TRBJ2-1

CDR3 protein: CASSLKGRGRATETQYF
clone size: many
V gene: TRBV11-2
J gene: TRBJ2-5

CDR3 protein: CASSLRLNSYEQYF
clone size: many
V gene: TRBV27
J gene: TRBJ2-7

CDR3 protein: CSARASPSFDEQYF
clone size: many
V gene: TRBV20-1
J gene: TRBJ2-7

CDR3 protein: CASSAALEAYGYTF
clone size: many
V gene: TRBV19
J gene: TRBJ1-2

CDR3 protein: CASSLTGTNEQYF
clone size: many
V gene: TRBV18
J gene: TRBJ2-7

CDR3 protein: CASRSPTHYGYTF
clone size: many
V gene: TRBV6-5
J gene: TRBJ1-2

CDR3 protein: CSARGSGTGAYGYTF
clone size: .
V gene: TRBV20-1
J gene: TRBJ1-2

CDR3 protein: CATRQGALAGEQYF
clone size: .
V gene: TRBV24-1
J gene: TRBJ2-7

CDR3 protein: CASSPTSGGANTGELFF
clone size: .
V gene: TRBV3-1
J gene: TRBJ2-2

CDR3 protein: CASRPEGRRYYNEQFF
clone size: many
V gene: TRBV6-6
J gene: TRBJ2-1

CDR3 protein: CASSSQDRANYGYPF
clone size: many
V gene: TRBV7-9
J gene: TRBJ1-2

CDR3 protein: CASGQEGRGEETQYF
clone size: .
V gene: TRBV4-2
J gene: TRBJ2-5

CDR3 protein: CASGLILSGGASLNEQFF
clone size: many
V gene: TRBV12-5
J gene: TRBJ2-1

CDR3 protein: CASSPTGHGDYEQYF
clone size: few
V gene: TRBV28
J gene: TRBJ2-7

CDR3 protein: CSARPEGSGRINEQFF
clone size: many
V gene: TRBV20-1
J gene: TRBJ2-1

CDR3 protein: CASSRGDRGNEQFF
clone size: many
V gene: TRBV4-2
J gene: TRBJ2-1

CDR3 protein: CASTLGTSGAEQFF
clone size: few
V gene: TRBV28
J gene: TRBJ2-1

CDR3 protein: CSAPGLAGYTEQFF
clone size: .
V gene: TRBV20-1
J gene: TRBJ2-1

CDR3 protein: CSASTSGGGYGYTF
clone size: many
V gene: TRBV20-1
J gene: TRBJ1-2

CDR3 protein: CASSLSDRDNSPLHF
clone size: many
V gene: TRBV28
J gene: TRBJ1-6